This entry features one TCR beta chain sequence. As yet, its antigen is unknown. Germline V lookup: CDR1 SGHRS, CDR2 YFSETQ. The CDR3 is made up of 15 amino acids. V trimming: 2 bases; J trimming: 5 bases; junction bases outside the gene matches: 3. The sample originates from a study of cytomegalovirus exposure and HLA in healthy donors. Findings and caveats of the study: Segments of the TCR beta V type were, in most cases, productive about 90% or about 30% of the time in an earlier analysis.

PCR employed 60 Vbeta and 13 Jbeta primers. TCRdb's copy holds only in-frame clones and misses some; the assay was immunoSEQ multiplex PCR. The profile shows around 150,000 clones, approximately 87% of them singletons. This clonotype originated in a woman between 25 and 40 years old in good health and CMV-seronegative. Sequences were obtained from PBMCs. V usage is TRBV5-1 and J usage is TRBJ2-3, with 12 positions matching TRBD1. This chain's CDR3 is CASSFGTGGKDTQYF. CDR3 nucleotides: TGCGCCAGCAGCTTCGGGACAGGGGGCAAAGATACGCAGTATTTT.